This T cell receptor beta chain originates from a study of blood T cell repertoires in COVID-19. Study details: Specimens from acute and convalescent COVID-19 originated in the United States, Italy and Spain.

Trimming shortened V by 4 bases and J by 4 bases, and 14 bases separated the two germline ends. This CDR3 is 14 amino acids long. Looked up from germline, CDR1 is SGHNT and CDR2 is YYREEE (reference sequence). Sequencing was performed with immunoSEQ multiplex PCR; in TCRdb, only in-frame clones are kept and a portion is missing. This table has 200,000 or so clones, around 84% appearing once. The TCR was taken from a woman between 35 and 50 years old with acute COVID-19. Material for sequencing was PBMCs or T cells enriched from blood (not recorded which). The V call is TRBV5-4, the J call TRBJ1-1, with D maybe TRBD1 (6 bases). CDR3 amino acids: CASSVQTGPTEAFF. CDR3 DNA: TGTGCCAGCAGCGTCCAAACAGGGCCCACTGAAGCTTTCTTT.